This entry is about one TCR beta chain. Antigen: not known. CDR1 is KGHSH, CDR2 LQKENI, per germline. The CDR3 contains 14 residues. V was trimmed by 3 bases and J by 4 bases, leaving 12 bases between them. This entry is derived from a study of cytomegalovirus exposure and HLA in healthy donors. The study's findings and limits: It was in a later analysis that TCR association rates were seen to vary by HLA locus, highest for DRB1 and lowest for HLA-C.

PCR used 60 Vbeta primers and 13 Jbeta primers. TCRdb's copy holds only in-frame clones and misses some; the assay was immunoSEQ multiplex PCR. The sample holds tens of thousands of clones, roughly 80% seen once. The TCR comes from a woman aged 35 to 49 in good health and CMV-seropositive. V usage is TRBV18 and J usage is TRBJ1-1, with a possible D match to TRBD1 (5 bases). The sample taken for sequencing was PBMCs. The CDR3 loop reads CASSPMVGGTEAFF. In DNA form, the CDR3 reads TGTGCCAGCTCACCCATGGTGGGGGGCACTGAAGCTTTCTTT.